The 27 T cell receptor delta chains reported below all come from one sample, sequenced in a study of γδ T cells in repeated Plasmodium falciparum infection. Flow sorting of PBMC yielded separate Vgamma9/Vdelta2+ and Vdelta2-negative gammadelta T cell populations for bulk repertoire analysis. TCRdb re-identified clones in the multiplex PCR reads via CATT. The table records roughly 86,000 delta-chain clones, more than 1.4% of them present only once. The sample consisted of gamma-delta T cells from blood. The receptors here all came from a pool of human donors (malaria-infected and uninfected, not separated).

This clone was observed a handful of times. A far larger clone is one base from this, pointing to a likely read error. The sample carries other DNA sequences with the same CDR3. J is TRDJ1 and V is TRDV1, with 7 bases identical to TRDD3. CDR3 length: 15 amino acids. Germline lookup yields CDR1 TSWWSYY and CDR2 QGS. V lost 1 base to trimming and J lost 0 bases; unmatched junction nucleotides: 2. In DNA, the CDR3 is TGTGCTCTTGGGGAACCGGGGGGATACACCGATAAACTCATCTTT. It is translated as CALGEPGGYTDKLIF.

There are a few counts of this clone. TCRdb assigns this DNA the protein of a much larger clone, which departs from its translation at residue 9; this likely reflects a read error, and the protein shown comes from translating the DNA. This chain connects TRDV1 to TRDJ2; 11 bases align to TRDD3. The J gene, missing from TCRdb, was assigned here through DNA to germline matching. The CDR3 covers 22 residues. Germline lookup yields CDR1 TSWWSYY and CDR2 QGS. J lost 1 base, V lost 5 bases, and 21 bases had no gene match. In nucleotides, the CDR3 is TGTGCTCTTGGGAGCAACCGGCCTTTCCCTTACTGGGGGATAATTTTGACAGCACAACTCTTCTTT. Translating it yields CALGSNRPFPYWGIILTAQLFF.

This clone was found a few times. This DNA's translation and the protein TCRdb lists, from a much larger clone, do not match at residue 3, likely due to a read error; the protein shown is translated from the DNA. V is TRDV2 and J is TRDJ1, with 12 bases fitting TRDD3. Since TCRdb gives no J gene, matching the DNA to germline was used here to assign it. Per germline, CDR1 GEAIGNYY and CDR2 EKD. The CDR3 is made up of 17 amino acids. This chain's CDR3 is CARDTIVLGDTADKLIF. The CDR3 bases are TGTGCCCGTGACACCATCGTACTGGGGGATACTGCCGATAAACTCATCTTT.

About this clone: For this DNA, TCRdb reports the protein of a much larger clone, which diverges at residue 6, most likely from a read error; the protein presented here is translated directly from the DNA. The gene calls are TRDV2 and TRDJ1; 11 bases map to TRDD3. The J gene was missing in TCRdb and was found by matching the end of the DNA to germline. V trimming: 0 bases; J trimming: 0 bases; junction bases outside the gene matches: 23. CDR1 GEAIGNYY and CDR2 EKD come from the germline V gene. CDR3 size: 23 residues. As DNA, the CDR3 is TGTGCCTGTGACACCGATTCCCACTCCCTTAATACTGGGGGATATCCGTACACCGATAAACTCATCTTT. Its protein product is CACDTDSHSLNTGGYPYTDKLIF.

This clone showed up just a few times. This is likely an artifact of a read error, given a far larger clone one base away. Distinct nucleotide sequences in the sample also encode this CDR3. The chain has TRDV3 and TRDJ1; 12 bases align to TRDD3. The J gene, not given by TCRdb, was assigned here from a germline match of the nucleotide sequence. The CDR3 covers 23 residues. Germline loops: CDR1 TVYSNPD, CDR2 GDNSRS (reference sequence). With 3 bases clipped from V and 3 bases from J, the junction kept 32 bases outside the gene matches. CDR3: CAFIYPRPKLLTGGYIPSDKLIF. DNA for the CDR3: TGTGCCTTCATCTACCCACGGCCAAAATTACTAACTGGGGGATACATCCCCTCCGATAAACTCATCTTT.

This clone was observed a few times. This is likely an artifact of a read error, given a far larger clone one base away. Other DNA sequences within the sample encode an identical CDR3. This rearrangement joins TRDV2 to TRDJ1; TRDD3 matches 9 bases. Germline matching of the DNA provided the J gene here, since TCRdb leaves it blank. V lost 2 bases and J lost 8; bases outside the gene matches: 8. CDR1 and CDR2 (germline): GEAIGNYY, EKD. The CDR3 loop spans 14 amino acids. The CDR3 spells CACDKLGDKGKLIF. DNA of the CDR3: TGTGCCTGTGACAAACTGGGGGACAAGGGAAAACTCATCTTT.

This clone was seen a few times. TCRdb's listed protein matches a much larger clone and diverges from this DNA's translation at residue 3, likely through a read error; the protein shown comes from the DNA. The chain combines TRDV2 with TRDJ1, with a tentative D call TRDD3 (6 bases). TCRdb leaves out the J gene; it was filled in here by matching the DNA to germline. The CDR3 is 16 amino acids. The V gene's germline CDR1 is GEAIGNYY and CDR2 EKD. The CDR3 coding sequence is TGTGCCCGTGACACCGTGGGGGCTTCTAACACCGATAAACTCATCTTT. This translates into CARDTVGASNTDKLIF.

On this clone itself: The TCRdb protein, from a much larger clone, departs from this DNA's translation at residue 7, likely by read error; the protein shown derives from the DNA. CDR3 loop: CACDTVVGGYVGYTDKLIF. CDR3 in DNA: TGTGCCTGTGACACCGTAGTTGGGGGATACGTGGGGTACACCGATAAACTCATCTTT. This chain links TRDV2 with TRDJ1; 11 bases fit TRDD3. The junction had 11 bases not matched to a gene; V was cut back by 0 bases and J by 0 bases. Germline values: CDR1 GEAIGNYY, CDR2 EKD. This CDR3 region has 19 residues.

This clone came up a few times. One base away lies a much larger clone, so this may be a sequencing read error. The same CDR3 arises from other DNA sequences in this sample as well. The chain recombines TRDV1 with TRDJ1; weak D call: TRDD2 (5 bases). Germline values: CDR1 TSWWSYY, CDR2 QGS. The CDR3 is made up of 18 amino acids. CDR3: CALGEGRVLSGYTDKLIF. CDR3 bases: TGTGCTCTTGGGGAAGGAAGGGTCCTAAGCGGGTACACTGATAAACTCATCTTT.

A remark on this clone: This likely stems from a read error, as it lies one base from a far larger clone. This CDR3 is also generated by other DNA sequences in the sample. The CDR3 here is CALLGDTGFDKLIF. The CDR3 nucleotides read TGTGCCCTCCTGGGGGATACCGGCTTCGATAAACTCATCTTT. The chain recombines TRDV1 with TRDJ1; 11 nucleotides agree with TRDD3. Germline loops: CDR1 TSWWSYY, CDR2 QGS. This CDR3 has 14 residues.

This clone was observed a handful of times. TCRdb lists the protein of a much larger clone for this DNA, which differs at residue 8, so this is likely a read error; the protein given here is translated from the DNA itself. Here the CDR3 reads CALGEVVARSDKLIF. The DNA of the CDR3 is TGTGCTCTTGGGGAAGTGGTAGCCCGCTCAGATAAACTCATCTTT. The chain employs TRDV1 and TRDJ1; D is undetermined. Matching the DNA to germline supplied the J gene, which TCRdb does not give. CDR1 is TSWWSYY, CDR2 QGS, per germline. Deletions cut 2 bases from V and 5 bases from J, with 15 bases between. This CDR3 is built from 15 residues.

For this clone: A read error likely explains this, since a far larger clone differs by one base. At the DNA level, this CDR3 is encoded by other sequences in the same sample as well. CDR3 sequence: CALGEVDLHTGGYRSYTDKLIF. The CDR3 DNA reads TGTGCTCTCGGGGAAGTCGACCTTCATACTGGGGGATACCGGTCGTACACCGATAAACTCATCTTT. The chain carries TRDV1 and TRDJ1, with 12 bases that match TRDD3. Here the J gene came from matching the DNA to germline, since TCRdb omits it. From germline, CDR1 is TSWWSYY and CDR2 QGS. This CDR3 spans 22 amino acids.

Worth noting for this clone: Only one base separates this from a far larger clonotype, so it likely reflects a read error. The same CDR3 is also encoded by other DNA sequences in this sample. The V segment is TRDV1, and no J call was made; TRDD3 reflects the table's D call only, with no check against the DNA. The CDR3 loop spans 16 amino acids. The germline gives CDR1 TSWWSYY, CDR2 QGS. The CDR3 nucleotides read TGTGCTCTTGGGATAAGACCCGTTAGGAACGGCGATAAGCTCATCTTT. It encodes CALGIRPVRNGDKLIF.

A word on this clone: TCRdb attributes to this sequence the protein of a much larger clone, which differs from the DNA translation at residue 17; a read error is likely, and the protein displayed is translated from the DNA. The J gene is TRDJ3, the V gene TRDV2; D is possibly TRDD3 (6 bases). TCRdb leaves out the J gene; it was filled in here by matching the DNA to germline. This CDR3 has 21 amino acids. CDR1 and CDR2 (germline): GEAIGNYY, EKD. CDR3 nucleotide sequence: TGTGCCTGTGACACCGGTGGTCAGCCTGGGGACCTCTCCTGGGACACCCAACAGATGTTTTTC. Translating it yields CACDTGGQPGDLSWDTQQMFF.

This clone has more than one count but fewer than ten. A far larger clone is one base from this, pointing to a likely read error. This sample also contains other DNA sequences that code for the same CDR3. The CDR3 DNA is TGTGCTCTTGGGGATGGAATCCTTCTGCCGCAGTACTGGGGGACACTACCTGATAAACTCATCTTT. Translating it yields CALGDGILLPQYWGTLPDKLIF. The gene calls are TRDV1 and TRDJ1; TRDD3 matches at 9 bases. Germline matching of the DNA provided the J gene here, since TCRdb leaves it blank. The CDR3 is made up of 22 amino acids. Unmatched junction bases numbered 28, after V lost 3 bases and J lost 5 bases. From germline, CDR1 is TSWWSYY and CDR2 QGS.

There are many counts of this clone. The chain is built from TRDV1 and TRDJ1, with 11 bases aligning to TRDD3. Germline V gene data show CDR1 as TSWWSYY and CDR2 as QGS. This CDR3 contains 21 residues. The V gene end was trimmed by 1 base and the J gene end by 2 bases; junction bases not matched to a gene: 18. CDR3 nucleotide sequence: TGTGCTCTTGGGGAACAGGCTTTCAATTGGCTGCTGGGGGATACAACCGATAAACTCATCTTT. Protein: CALGEQAFNWLLGDTTDKLIF.

Points on this clone: TCRdb lists the protein of a much larger clone for this DNA, which differs at residue 4, so this is likely a read error; the protein given here is translated from the DNA itself. The chain has TRDV2 and TRDJ3; 7 positions agree with TRDD3. CDR1 GEAIGNYY and CDR2 EKD come from the germline V gene. CDR3 length: 21 amino acids. J was trimmed by 0 bases and V by 6 bases; bases with no gene match: 19. The chain's CDR3 is CACYKVAPGGSSSWDTRQMFF. Written as DNA, the CDR3 is TGTGCCTGTTACAAAGTAGCTCCCGGGGGATCTAGCTCCTGGGACACCCGACAGATGTTTTTC.

This clone was picked up many times. The sample carries other DNA sequences with the same CDR3. V usage is TRDV1 and J usage is TRDJ1; D ambiguous. The germline CDR1 and CDR2 sequences are TSWWSYY and QGS. V was trimmed by 2 bases and J by 2 bases, leaving 9 bases between them. This CDR3 is 14 amino acids long. The CDR3 here is CALGEGSYTDKLIF. CDR3 in DNA: TGTGCTCTTGGGGAAGGAAGTTATACCGATAAACTCATCTTT.

This clone was seen only a few times. A far larger clone is one nucleotide away, so this likely arose from a read error. Other DNA sequences in the sample encode the same CDR3. The gene calls are TRDV2 and TRDJ2; TRDD3 aligns across 9 bases. This CDR3 is 16 amino acids long. From germline, CDR1 is GEAIGNYY and CDR2 EKD. The CDR3 region has the DNA TGTGCCTGTGACATACTGGGGGAAGCTTTGACAGCACAGCTCTTCTTT. Its protein is CACDILGEALTAQLFF.

This clone has a count of ten or more. The protein that TCRdb holds for this DNA derives from a much larger clone and differs from the translated DNA at residue 11, which likely indicates a read error; the protein shown here is translated from the DNA. The genes are TRDV1 and TRDJ1; tentative D call: TRDD2 (6 bases). V lost 0 bases to trimming and J lost 0 bases, with 20 bases between them. The V gene's germline CDR1 is TSWWSYY and CDR2 QGS. This CDR3 contains 19 residues. CDR3 nucleotides: TGTGCTCTTGGGGAACTATCCTACCAGGGGGTTAGCTACACCGATAAACTCATCTTT. This sequence encodes CALGELSYQGVSYTDKLIF.

This clone has just a few counts. The protein held in TCRdb is that of a much larger clone and does not match this DNA's translation at residue 6, likely because of a read error; the protein shown is translated from the DNA. The rearrangement uses TRDV1 and TRDJ1; 11 positions agree with TRDD3. J was trimmed by 1 base and V by 1 base; bases with no gene match: 17. Germline V gives CDR1 TSWWSYY, CDR2 QGS. The CDR3 extends over 21 amino acids. The CDR3 sequence is CALGEPLRGLGGYGLTDKLIF. In DNA, the CDR3 is TGTGCTCTTGGGGAACCTCTCAGGGGTCTTGGGGGATACGGCCTCACCGATAAACTCATCTTT.

This clone occurred a few times. This DNA translates differently at residue 4 from the TCRdb protein, which is that of a much larger clone; a read error is likely, and the protein shown is the DNA's own translation. The genes are TRDV2 and TRDJ1; maybe TRDD3 (6 bases). The CDR3 loop spans 16 amino acids. Germline V gene lookup returns CDR1 GEAIGNYY and CDR2 EKD. The V end lost 5 bases, the J end lost 10 bases, and 28 bases lay between the germline ends. CDR3 DNA: TGTGCCTGTGCCGACATGTCCCCGGGACGGGATAGGGGACTCATCTTT. Protein product: CACADMSPGRDRGLIF.

Points on this clone: TCRdb assigns this DNA the protein of a much larger clone, which departs from its translation at residues 4 and 9; this likely reflects a read error, and the protein shown comes from translating the DNA. The chain recombines TRDV1 with TRDJ1; TRDD3 matches 7 bases. Looked up from germline, CDR1 is TSWWSYY and CDR2 is QGS. The V gene end was trimmed by 8 bases and the J gene end by 8 bases; junction bases not matched to a gene: 20. There are 16 residues in the CDR3. The CDR3 spells CALWIRTGELSAKLIF. The CDR3 DNA is TGTGCTCTTTGGATCCGAACTGGGGAATTATCCGCCAAACTCATCTTT.

This clone was observed a handful of times. TCRdb's listed protein matches a much larger clone and diverges from this DNA's translation at residue 12, likely through a read error; the protein shown comes from the DNA. V and J are TRDV2 and TRDJ1, with 8 positions matching TRDD3. In the absence of a J gene in TCRdb, the DNA was matched to germline to assign it here. CDR3 length: 22 residues. Trimming cost V 4 bases and J 0 bases; bases outside gene matches: 27. Germline V CDR1 and CDR2: GEAIGNYY, EKD. Here the CDR3 DNA reads TGTGCCTGTGAAACCTCGCCCTCGTACTGGGGGGTACGCGTTCCCGACACCGATAAACTCATCTTT. Encoded protein: CACETSPSYWGVRVPDTDKLIF.

Turning to this clone: TCRdb's listed protein matches a much larger clone and diverges from this DNA's translation at residue 14, likely through a read error; the protein shown comes from the DNA. The CDR3 DNA reads TGTGCCTGTGACAACGGCCCTAGGGTCTGGGGGACCTACGCCGATAAACTCATCTTT. Amino acids: CACDNGPRVWGTYADKLIF. V usage is TRDV2 and J usage is TRDJ1; 8 nucleotides agree with TRDD3. Germline matching of the DNA provided the J gene here, since TCRdb leaves it blank. CDR1 is GEAIGNYY and CDR2 is EKD in the germline V gene. J lost 3 bases, V lost 2 bases, and 19 bases had no gene match. The CDR3 contains 19 residues.

This clone was detected only a few times. The translation of this DNA and the TCRdb protein of a much larger clone differ at residue 3, probably owing to a read error; the protein shown here is translated from the DNA. DNA for the CDR3: TGTGCTCCTGGGGGGCGAATACCCGGCCTTCTCCTGGCAAACTGGGGTAGGACGTACACCGATAAACTCATCTTT. Translated: CAPGGRIPGLLLANWGRTYTDKLIF. This rearrangement joins TRDV1 to TRDJ1; 7 bases are a match to TRDD3. The CDR3 loop spans 25 amino acids. The germline V gene has CDR1 TSWWSYY and CDR2 QGS.

This clone was observed a handful of times. A far larger clone is just one base off, so this is likely a read error. Other DNA variants within this sample encode the same CDR3. The chain employs TRDV2 and TRDJ1, with 10 bases that match TRDD3. The CDR3 has 19 amino acids. The junction had 12 bases not matched to a gene; V was cut back by 0 bases and J by 0 bases. Germline V gives CDR1 GEAIGNYY, CDR2 EKD. CDR3 sequence reads: CACDTGERGGYGYTDKLIF. The CDR3, as DNA: TGTGCCTGTGACACCGGAGAGAGAGGGGGATACGGATACACCGATAAACTCATCTTT.